The clone carrying this T cell receptor (beta chain) was counted a few times. Its cognate antigen is unknown. TCRdb passed the 5' RACE reads through MiXCR, listing each CDR3 protein once. Of 200,000 to 300,000 distinct CDR3 sequences in the sample, approximately 12% were seen once. This sample is drawn from a study of T cells after yellow fever vaccination. With 6 bases removed from V and 10 bases from J, the gap between germline ends came to 12 bases. The CDR3 length is 11 residues. Germline CDR1 and CDR2: SGHAT and FQNNGV. Points from the study as a whole: The study re-detected most primary-vaccination clones after the booster (approximately 97% CD4, approximately 87% CD8).

The genes are TRBV11-2 and TRBJ1-1; D call uncertain. The sequenced sample was CD4+ T cells sorted from PBMCs, obtained 45 days after the yellow fever booster vaccination. This TCR was recovered from a man aged 25 to 40 who received the YFV17D yellow fever vaccine. In DNA form, the CDR3 reads TGTGCCAGCAGTTCCTTAAGCGGAGCTTTCTTT. Amino acids: CASSSLSGAFF.